This is a list of T cell receptor beta chains from one sample in a study of blood T cell repertoires in COVID-19. The protocol was immunoSEQ multiplex PCR, while the TCRdb copy is restricted to in-frame clones and leaves out a portion. The sample lists 100,000 to 150,000 clones, around 83% occurring once. The sample consisted of peripheral blood. These receptors were collected from a woman aged 45-65 years with acute or convalescent COVID-19. Both conserved end residues are part of each CDR3. A D gene is named only where the DNA matches it firmly. Where a row states a size, it is once, few, many or the class of an expanded clone; other rows omit it.

j_call: TRBJ1-6; d_call: -; clone_size: -; v_call: TRBV5-5; cdr3_aa: CASSLAEQGDGSPLHF; cdr3_nt: TGTGCCAGCAGCTTGGCCGAACAGGGAGACGGCTCACCCCTCCACTTT
j_call: TRBJ2-3; d_call: TRBD2; clone_size: -; v_call: TRBV10-3; cdr3_aa: CAISERLAGVMTDTQYF; cdr3_nt: TGTGCCATCAGTGAAAGGTTAGCGGGGGTGATGACAGATACGCAGTATTTT
j_call: TRBJ1-3; d_call: TRBD1; clone_size: -; v_call: TRBV18; cdr3_aa: CASSPLVGQGLQSSGNTIYF; cdr3_nt: TGTGCCAGCTCACCACTCGTGGGACAGGGTCTTCAAAGCTCTGGAAACACCATATATTTT
j_call: TRBJ2-7; d_call: -; clone_size: -; v_call: TRBV21-1; cdr3_aa: CASTAGTSGGYEQYF; cdr3_nt: TGTGCCAGTACTGCCGGGACTAGCGGGGGATACGAGCAGTACTTC
j_call: TRBJ2-3; d_call: TRBD1; clone_size: -; v_call: TRBV10-1; cdr3_aa: CASSRTGADTQYF; cdr3_nt: TGCGCCAGCAGCAGAACAGGGGCAGATACGCAGTATTTT
j_call: TRBJ1-2; d_call: -; clone_size: once; v_call: TRBV20-1; cdr3_aa: CSASFNGYTF; cdr3_nt: TGCAGTGCTTCATTCAATGGCTACACCTTC
j_call: TRBJ2-4; d_call: -; clone_size: once; v_call: TRBV4-1; cdr3_aa: CASSQEGGRKDIQYF; cdr3_nt: TGCGCCAGCAGCCAAGAGGGGGGGCGCAAGGACATTCAGTACTTC
j_call: TRBJ1-1; d_call: -; clone_size: -; v_call: TRBV9; cdr3_aa: CASSAGGSIKTDTEAFF; cdr3_nt: TGTGCCAGCAGCGCGGGGGGGTCCATAAAAACCGACACTGAAGCTTTCTTT
j_call: TRBJ2-3; d_call: -; clone_size: -; v_call: TRBV9; cdr3_aa: CASSVAGGVADTQYF; cdr3_nt: TGTGCCAGCAGCGTGGCGGGTGGGGTGGCAGATACGCAGTATTTT
j_call: TRBJ1-6; d_call: -; clone_size: -; v_call: TRBV19; cdr3_aa: CASSIRTESPNSPLHF; cdr3_nt: TGTGCCAGTAGTATTCGGACAGAGAGTCCAAATTCACCCCTCCACTTT
j_call: TRBJ1-3; d_call: -; clone_size: -; v_call: TRBV27; cdr3_aa: CASSLSRGSGNTIYF; cdr3_nt: TGTGCCAGCAGTTTATCTAGGGGGTCTGGAAACACCATATATTTT
j_call: TRBJ1-6; d_call: -; clone_size: -; v_call: TRBV2; cdr3_aa: CASRTEGSSYNSPLHF; cdr3_nt: TGTGCCAGCAGGACGGAGGGGAGCTCCTATAATTCACCCCTCCACTTT
j_call: TRBJ1-5; d_call: -; clone_size: -; v_call: TRBV5-1; cdr3_aa: CASSVTGRDQPQHF; cdr3_nt: TGCGCCAGCAGCGTTACAGGGCGAGATCAGCCCCAGCATTTT
j_call: TRBJ1-2; d_call: TRBD1; clone_size: -; v_call: TRBV29-1; cdr3_aa: CSVGGTGGPNGYGYTF; cdr3_nt: TGCAGCGTTGGAGGGACAGGGGGCCCAAATGGGTATGGCTACACCTTC
j_call: TRBJ1-4; d_call: TRBD1; clone_size: -; v_call: TRBV6-2/TRBV6-3; cdr3_aa: CASSYSAQGAQKLFF; cdr3_nt: TGTGCCAGCAGTTACTCCGCACAGGGGGCGCAAAAACTGTTTTTT
j_call: TRBJ1-1; d_call: -; clone_size: -; v_call: TRBV7-8; cdr3_aa: CASRRTGANTEAFF; cdr3_nt: TGTGCCAGCAGACGAACAGGAGCGAACACTGAAGCTTTCTTT
j_call: TRBJ1-2; d_call: -; clone_size: -; v_call: TRBV10-3; cdr3_aa: CAISRDTYGYTF; cdr3_nt: TGTGCCATCAGCCGGGACACCTATGGCTACACCTTC
j_call: TRBJ2-4; d_call: -; clone_size: few; v_call: TRBV4-1; cdr3_aa: CASSQDWEGSLAKNIQYF; cdr3_nt: TGCGCCAGCAGCCAAGATTGGGAAGGGAGCCTAGCCAAAAACATTCAGTACTTC
j_call: TRBJ1-1; d_call: -; clone_size: -; v_call: TRBV2; cdr3_aa: CASRRTENTEAFF; cdr3_nt: TGTGCCAGCAGGAGGACAGAGAACACTGAAGCTTTCTTT
j_call: TRBJ1-2; d_call: -; clone_size: -; v_call: TRBV3-1/TRBV3-2; cdr3_aa: CASSPTADRSSNGYTF; cdr3_nt: TGTGCCAGCAGCCCGACCGCAGACAGGTCCTCTAATGGCTACACCTTC
j_call: TRBJ2-3; d_call: -; clone_size: -; v_call: TRBV5-1; cdr3_aa: CASSVMFSTDTQYF; cdr3_nt: TGCGCCAGCAGCGTCATGTTTAGCACAGATACGCAGTATTTT
j_call: TRBJ1-5; d_call: TRBD1; clone_size: -; v_call: TRBV19; cdr3_aa: CASSRVGQGGNQPQHF; cdr3_nt: TGTGCCAGTAGCCGGGTTGGGCAGGGGGGAAATCAGCCCCAGCATTTT
j_call: TRBJ1-2; d_call: -; clone_size: -; v_call: TRBV28; cdr3_aa: CASSPEEDYGYTF; cdr3_nt: TGTGCCAGCAGTCCCGAGGAGGACTATGGCTACACCTTC
j_call: TRBJ1-4; d_call: TRBD1; clone_size: -; v_call: TRBV3-1/TRBV3-2; cdr3_aa: CASSRQGTNEKLFF; cdr3_nt: TGTGCCAGCAGCCGACAGGGAACTAATGAAAAACTGTTTTTT
j_call: TRBJ1-3; d_call: -; clone_size: few; v_call: TRBV23-1; cdr3_aa: CASSHLGGQEFSGNTIYF; cdr3_nt: TGCGCCAGCAGTCATCTCGGGGGGCAGGAGTTCTCTGGAAACACCATATATTTT
j_call: TRBJ2-7; d_call: TRBD1; clone_size: -; v_call: TRBV6-5; cdr3_aa: CASSYRSTGLDYEQYF; cdr3_nt: TGTGCCAGCAGTTACCGGTCGACAGGGTTAGACTACGAGCAGTACTTC
j_call: TRBJ2-7; d_call: -; clone_size: -; v_call: TRBV7-6; cdr3_aa: CASSSLALFSSYEQYF; cdr3_nt: TGTGCCAGCAGCTCACTTGCCCTTTTTAGCTCCTACGAGCAGTACTTC
j_call: TRBJ1-2; d_call: -; clone_size: once; v_call: TRBV2; cdr3_aa: CASRRSHLNYGYTF; cdr3_nt: TGTGCCAGCCGACGGAGCCACCTCAACTATGGCTACACCTTC
j_call: TRBJ1-5; d_call: TRBD1; clone_size: -; v_call: TRBV5-1; cdr3_aa: CASSSGTGVGNQPQHF; cdr3_nt: TGCGCCAGCAGCTCCGGGACAGGGGTCGGCAATCAGCCCCAGCATTTT
j_call: TRBJ2-2; d_call: TRBD1; clone_size: -; v_call: TRBV2; cdr3_aa: CASRPGTGSNTGELFF; cdr3_nt: TGTGCCAGCAGGCCCGGGACAGGGTCGAACACCGGGGAGCTGTTTTTT
j_call: TRBJ1-3; d_call: -; clone_size: -; v_call: TRBV3-1/TRBV3-2; cdr3_aa: CASSQGAGNTIYF; cdr3_nt: TGTGCCAGCAGCCAAGGGGCCGGAAACACCATATATTTT
j_call: TRBJ1-3; d_call: TRBD1; clone_size: -; v_call: TRBV7-9; cdr3_aa: CASSPGQGHTIYF; cdr3_nt: TGTGCCAGCAGCCCGGGACAGGGACACACCATATATTTT
j_call: TRBJ1-2; d_call: -; clone_size: -; v_call: TRBV5-1; cdr3_aa: CASSPAGRLVYGYTF; cdr3_nt: TGCGCCAGCAGCCCCGCCGGCAGGTTGGTCTATGGCTACACCTTC
j_call: TRBJ1-2; d_call: -; clone_size: -; v_call: TRBV12-3/TRBV12-4; cdr3_aa: CASSVSGSGYTF; cdr3_nt: TGTGCCAGCAGCGTCTCAGGGTCCGGCTACACCTTC
j_call: TRBJ1-3; d_call: -; clone_size: -; v_call: TRBV28; cdr3_aa: CASSTRGGNTIYF; cdr3_nt: TGTGCCAGCAGTACCCGGGGGGGAAACACCATATATTTT
j_call: TRBJ1-3; d_call: -; clone_size: few; v_call: TRBV3-1/TRBV3-2; cdr3_aa: CASSQAVQIGNTIYF; cdr3_nt: TGTGCCAGCAGCCAAGCTGTCCAGATTGGAAACACCATATATTTT
j_call: TRBJ1-1; d_call: -; clone_size: -; v_call: TRBV19; cdr3_aa: CASSALRRGSTEAFF; cdr3_nt: TGTGCCAGTAGTGCCCTCCGGAGGGGAAGCACTGAAGCTTTCTTT
j_call: TRBJ1-6; d_call: TRBD1; clone_size: -; v_call: TRBV15; cdr3_aa: CATSRDRVWGSNSPLHF; cdr3_nt: TGTGCCACCAGCAGGGACAGGGTATGGGGGAGTAATTCACCCCTCCACTTT
j_call: TRBJ2-7; d_call: -; clone_size: -; v_call: TRBV9; cdr3_aa: CASSVGHTTTHEQYF; cdr3_nt: TGTGCCAGCAGCGTAGGGCACACCACCACACACGAGCAGTACTTC
j_call: TRBJ1-1; d_call: -; clone_size: -; v_call: TRBV19; cdr3_aa: CASSIGGGAGTEAFF; cdr3_nt: TGTGCCAGTAGTATCGGCGGCGGCGCGGGAACTGAAGCTTTCTTT